The present T cell receptor beta chain was sequenced within a study of T cell clonality in common variable immunodeficiency. Findings and limits, study-wide: TCRbeta clonality was increased in CVID versus healthy controls. Common variable immunodeficiency TCR beta sequences reportedly had fewer deletions and N-nucleotide insertions.

The data were produced by immunoSEQ multiplex PCR, yet TCRdb's version contains in-frame clones alone and is incomplete. Captured here are around 42,000 clones, none seen once; the top ten comprise around 6%. A few counts support this clone. The antigen remains undetermined. From the germline J gene comes the end of the CDR3, since the read stops 3 residues before it. Aged 9 to 64 years, CVID subjects averaged about 39 years old. CVID subjects were neither ill nor on immunomodulatory or immunosuppressive medication at sampling. The CDR3 sequence is 15 residues long. The ends lost 4 bases at V and 5 bases at J; junction bases unmatched: 9. Germline V gene sequence: CDR1 LNHDA, CDR2 SQIVND (reference sequence).

Sequenced sample: peripheral blood mononuclear cells. The chain links TRBV19 to TRBJ2-7; 9 nucleotides line up with TRBD1. This TCR was sampled from a human donor with common variable immunodeficiency. CDR3 in amino acids: CASSTITGGENEQYF. Incomplete CDR3 DNA: TGTGCCAGTAGTACCATCACAGGGGGCGAGAACGAG.